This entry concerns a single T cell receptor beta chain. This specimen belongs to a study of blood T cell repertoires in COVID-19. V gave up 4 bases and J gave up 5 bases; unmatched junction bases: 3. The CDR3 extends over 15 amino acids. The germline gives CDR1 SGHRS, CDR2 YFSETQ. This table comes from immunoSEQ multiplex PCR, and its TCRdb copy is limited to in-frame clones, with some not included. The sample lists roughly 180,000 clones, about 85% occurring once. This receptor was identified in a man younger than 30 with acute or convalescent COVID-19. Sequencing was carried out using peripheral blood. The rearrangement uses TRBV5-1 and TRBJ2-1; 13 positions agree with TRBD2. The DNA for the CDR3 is TGCGCCAGCAGCCGCGGGACTAGCGGGAACAATGAGCAGTTCTTC. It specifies CASSRGTSGNNEQFF.